Following are 28 T cell receptor beta chains from one sample sequenced in a study of T-cell reconstitution after alpha-beta-depleted transplantation in children. This sample's TCRbeta library carried unique molecular identifier barcodes. Via MiXCR, TCRdb re-called the PCR reads, giving one row per CDR3 protein. In the table there are fewer than 550,000 distinct CDR3 sequences, 10% to 12% of which are singletons. Specimen: PBMCs, mostly from graft donor cells, collected 180 days after TCRalphabeta/CD19-depleted stem cell transplant. These receptors were collected from a female patient aged 2-10 years who had a stem cell transplant for aplastic anemia, so the T cells may come from the graft donor.

This clonotype was found many times. The J gene is TRBJ1-1, the V gene TRBV10-3; weak D call: TRBD1 (5 bases). The CDR3 is 14 residues long. Germline assignment: CDR1 ENHRY and CDR2 SYGVKD. V was cut by 6 bases and J by 0 bases, with 11 bases left in between. The CDR3 spells CAISIDSLNTEAFF. CDR3 bases: TGTGCCATCAGCATTGACAGTTTGAACACTGAAGCTTTCTTT.

This clonotype was seen ten or more times. The chain joins TRBV12-3 or TRBV12-4 to TRBJ2-2, with TRBD1 matching 7 bases. The V segment lost 7 bases and the J segment 2 bases; nucleotides outside the gene matches: 7. The CDR3 has 15 residues. CDR3 protein: CASIKKGANTGELFF. CDR3 in DNA: TGTGCCAGCATCAAAAAGGGGGCAAACACCGGGGAGCTGTTTTTT.

The J gene is TRBJ1-2, the V gene TRBV20-1; D not certain. The CDR3 loop spans 12 amino acids. Trimming took off 3 bases at V and 3 bases at J, with 8 bases between the two ends. CDR1 is DFQATT, CDR2 SNEGSKA, per germline (reference sequence). This chain's CDR3 is CSARKGYYGYTF. CDR3 nucleotides: TGCAGTGCTAGGAAGGGCTACTATGGCTACACCTTC.

The CDR3 protein is CATSRELVYNEQFF. In DNA, the CDR3 is TGTGCCACCAGCAGGGAGCTGGTTTACAATGAGCAGTTCTTC. The chain links TRBV15 to TRBJ2-1; D unresolved. Germline V gene sequence: CDR1 LNHNV, CDR2 YYDKDF (reference sequence). The CDR3 extends over 14 amino acids. Trimming removed 3 bases from V and 4 bases from J, with 10 bases in between.

This clonotype came up a few times. The rearrangement joins TRBV12-3 or TRBV12-4 to TRBJ2-2; the D is unclear. Trimming stripped 7 bases from V and 1 base from J, with 10 bases between. This CDR3 has 14 residues. Here the CDR3 reads CASKQLLNTGELFF. The CDR3 DNA reads as TGTGCCAGCAAACAGCTCCTGAACACCGGGGAGCTGTTTTTT.

This clonotype appeared a few times. The V gene is TRBV18, the J gene TRBJ2-2, with D perhaps being TRBD1 or TRBD2 (6 bases each). Germline assignment: CDR1 KGHSH and CDR2 LQKENI. This CDR3 has 16 amino acids. V was trimmed by 3 bases and J by 2 bases, leaving 13 bases between them. The CDR3 spells CASSPRDTINTGELFF. CDR3 DNA: TGTGCCAGCTCACCGCGGGACACCATAAACACCGGGGAGCTGTTTTTT.

At least ten counts were recorded for this clonotype. The chain links TRBV29-1 to TRBJ2-7; D is possibly TRBD1 (5 bases). The CDR3 totals 12 residues. With 4 bases removed from V and 3 bases from J, the gap between germline ends came to 10 bases. Germline V gene sequence: CDR1 SQVTM, CDR2 ANQGSEA. The CDR3 is CSVVQVNYEQYF. Here the CDR3 DNA reads TGCAGCGTTGTACAGGTGAACTACGAGCAGTACTTC.

The chain joins TRBV3-1 to TRBJ2-7; TRBD1 or TRBD2 may be the D gene (5 bases each). This CDR3 region has 16 residues. Per germline, CDR1 LGHDT and CDR2 YNNKEL (reference sequence). V lost 1 base and J lost 3, with 16 bases in between. CDR3 nucleotides: TGTGCCAGCAGCCAAGCGGTTGTTCGGGGACGCTACGAGCAGTACTTC. It is translated as CASSQAVVRGRYEQYF.

This clonotype was counted only a few times. This chain links TRBV28 with TRBJ2-7, with D perhaps matching TRBD1 (6 bases). The V gene's germline CDR1 is MDHEN and CDR2 SYDVKM. Trimming removed 10 bases from V and 4 bases from J, with 20 bases in between. CDR3 length equals 14 residues. CDR3 sequence reads: CANSHPRGAYEQYF. The CDR3 DNA reads TGTGCCAACTCCCACCCCAGGGGAGCATACGAGCAGTACTTC.

A few counts support this clonotype. The CDR3 nucleotides are TGCAGTGCTAGATGGATGGGGGGGACAGCCTACGAGCAGTACGTC. Amino acids: CSARWMGGTAYEQYV. The chain has TRBV20-1 and TRBJ2-7; D could derive from TRBD1 or TRBD2 (7 bases each). CDR3 length: 15 residues. CDR1 and CDR2 (germline): DFQATT, SNEGSKA (reference sequence). Trimming stripped 2 bases from V and 2 bases from J, with 16 bases between.

The chain links TRBV20-1 to TRBJ2-7; either TRBD1 or TRBD2 may supply D (5 bases each). The CDR3 runs to 12 residues. Trimming shortened V by 6 bases and J by 4 bases, and 13 bases separated the two germline ends. Germline V lookup: CDR1 DFQATT, CDR2 SNEGSKA (reference sequence). In DNA, the CDR3 is TGCAGTGCCCTGGTGGGGGAGTACGAGCAGTACGTC. Its translation: CSALVGEYEQYV.

The chain joins TRBV18 to TRBJ2-2; 16 nucleotides match TRBD2. V trimming: 0 bases; J trimming: 4 bases; junction bases outside the gene matches: 5. This CDR3 spans 19 amino acids. Germline CDR1 and CDR2: KGHSH and LQKENI. The CDR3: CASSPPGLAGGPTTGELFF. Here the CDR3 DNA reads TGTGCCAGCTCACCACCGGGACTAGCGGGAGGGCCGACCACCGGGGAGCTGTTTTTT.

CDR3 loop: CSARDPASGRWDYNEQFF. The CDR3 nucleotides are TGCAGTGCTAGAGACCCGGCTAGCGGGAGATGGGACTACAATGAGCAGTTCTTC. This rearrangement joins TRBV20-1 to TRBJ2-1; TRBD2 matches 10 bases. CDR1 DFQATT and CDR2 SNEGSKA come from the germline V gene (reference sequence). The junction had 11 bases not matched to a gene; V was cut back by 0 bases and J by 3 bases. The CDR3 contains 18 residues.

This clonotype showed up many times. V and J are TRBV12-3 or TRBV12-4 and TRBJ2-3; 11 nucleotides align to TRBD2. The CDR3 runs 18 residues. J lost 4 bases, V lost 2 bases, and 11 bases had no gene match. CDR3 DNA: TGTGCCAGCAGTTTACCCATAGCGGGAGGGCCGTTCCCAGATACGCAGTATTTT. The encoded protein is CASSLPIAGGPFPDTQYF.

The chain uses TRBV11-2 and TRBJ1-5; 11 bases match TRBD1. There are 15 residues in the CDR3. V lost 1 base and J lost 11; bases outside the gene matches: 7. Per germline, CDR1 SGHAT and CDR2 FQNNGV. The CDR3 nucleotides read TGTGCCAGCAGCTTAGGTGGGACAGGGGGGGGGTCCCAGCATTTT. Translation: CASSLGGTGGGSQHF. The entire variable domain, with the rest obtained from reference TRBV11-2 and TRBJ1-5, is as follows: EAGVAQSPRYKIIEKRQSVAFWCNPISGHATLYWYQQILGQGPKLLIQFQNNGVVDDSQLPKDRFSAERLKGVDSTLKIQPAKLEDSAVYLCASSLGGTGGGSQHFGDGTRLSIL.

V gene TRBV18 combines with J gene TRBJ1-4; possibly TRBD1 for D (5 bases). Germline CDR1 KGHSH, CDR2 LQKENI. V shed 4 bases and J shed 6 bases, with 9 bases lying between them. This CDR3 comprises 13 residues. This CDR3 reads CASSRDGDEKLFF. CDR3 sequence (DNA): TGTGCCAGCTCACGGGACGGCGATGAAAAACTGTTTTTT.

In its sample, this clonotype was seen a few times. The chain's CDR3 is CASSYSAGSNSGNTIYF. CDR3 nucleotide sequence: TGTGCCAGCAGTTACTCGGCAGGATCAAACTCTGGAAACACCATATATTTT. The chain combines TRBV6-5 with TRBJ1-3, with D uncertain. V was trimmed by 0 bases and J by 0 bases, leaving 12 bases between them. This CDR3 comprises 17 residues. Germline CDR1 reads MNHEY; CDR2 reads SVGAGI.

This clonotype was counted a few times. The chain joins TRBV5-1 to TRBJ2-5; 7 bases are a match to TRBD2. The CDR3 contains 15 residues. V gave up 2 bases and J gave up 2 bases; unmatched junction bases: 6. CDR1 is SGHRS, CDR2 YFSETQ, per germline. CDR3 region: CASSFISSGQETQYF. CDR3 DNA: TGCGCCAGCAGCTTTATATCTAGCGGACAAGAGACCCAGTACTTC. Combining the CDR3 with reference TRBV5-1 and TRBJ2-5 gives the whole variable domain KAGVTQTPRYLIKTRGQQVTLSCSPISGHRSVSWYQQTPGQGLQFLFEYFSETQRNKGNFPGRFSGRQFSNSRSEMNVSTLELGDSALYLCASSFISSGQETQYFGPGTRLLVL.

Many counts were recorded for this clonotype. The V gene is TRBV28, the J gene TRBJ1-5; 10 bases match TRBD1. The junction had 17 bases not matched to a gene; V was cut back by 5 bases and J by 4 bases. The length of the CDR3 is 19 residues. CDR1 is MDHEN and CDR2 is SYDVKM in the germline V gene. DNA for the CDR3: TGTGCCAGCAGTAGCCGGGACAGGGGATGGTCGGGCGGGAATCAGCCCCAGCATTTT. The encoded protein is CASSSRDRGWSGGNQPQHF.

The chain employs TRBV18 and TRBJ1-6; D might be TRBD1 (5 bases). Germline CDR1 is KGHSH and CDR2 is LQKENI. The CDR3 is made up of 14 amino acids. V was clipped by 6 bases and J by 5 bases, with 11 bases between them. CDR3 nucleotide sequence: TGTGCCAGCTCGCCGGACATGAATAATTCACCCCTCCACTTT. This encodes CASSPDMNNSPLHF.

This clonotype was observed many times. The genes are TRBV3-1 and TRBJ2-1, with D hard to call. Between the trimmed V and J ends, which lost 1 base and 3 bases, there was a span of 7 bases. Germline V gene lookup returns CDR1 LGHDT and CDR2 YNNKEL (reference sequence). This CDR3 has 14 amino acids. Here the CDR3 reads CASSQATLYNEQFF. CDR3 coding DNA: TGTGCCAGCAGCCAAGCTACTCTCTACAATGAGCAGTTCTTC.

This clonotype showed up many times. The chain carries TRBV5-1 and TRBJ1-2; D not certain. Trimming removed 2 bases at V and 0 bases at J, with 17 bases between. CDR3 length: 17 residues. CDR1 is SGHRS, CDR2 YFSETQ, per germline. The DNA of the CDR3 is TGCGCCAGCAGCTTAACTGGAAGATCTTCAGCTAACTATGGCTACACCTTC. It is translated as CASSLTGRSSANYGYTF.

About this clonotype: With a much larger clone just one base away, this may be a read error. V is TRBV29-1 and J is TRBJ2-1; D call uncertain. This CDR3 has 15 residues. Germline loops: CDR1 SQVTM, CDR2 ANQGSEA. V was trimmed by 5 bases and J by 0 bases, leaving 14 bases between them. In DNA, the CDR3 is TGCAGCGTTCATTTTCAGGCAAGCTCCTACAATGAGCAGTTCTTC. Translating gives CSVHFQASSYNEQFF.

Regarding this clonotype: A read error may be the cause here, since a much bigger clone is one base away. The chain joins TRBV29-1 to TRBJ1-1; D may be TRBD1 (5 bases). Germline CDR1 reads SQVTM; CDR2 reads ANQGSEA. The CDR3 extends over 13 amino acids. CDR3 nucleotides: TGCAGTGAGGGGCGCTCCCTGAACACTGAAGCTTTCTTT. Translated, it gives CSEGRSLNTEAFF.

This clonotype was found many times. The rearrangement uses TRBV4-3 and TRBJ2-1; 8 nucleotides line up with TRBD2. The germline V gene has CDR1 LGHNA and CDR2 YSLEER. Germline trimming cut 3 bases from V and 10 bases from J; bases unmatched to any gene: 17. The CDR3 contains 17 residues. The DNA for the CDR3 is TGCGCCAGCAGCCATGGGTTTGGCGCGGGAGGCGCAAAGGAGCAGTTCTTC. This gives the protein CASSHGFGAGGAKEQFF.

This clonotype has more than one count but fewer than ten. This sequence joins TRBV7-8 and TRBJ1-5, with D possibly being TRBD1 (5 bases). The length of the CDR3 is 15 residues. CDR1 and CDR2 (germline): SGHVS, FQNEAQ. The V end lost 2 bases, the J end lost 2 bases, and 10 bases lay between the germline ends. The CDR3 loop is CASSLKRGGNQPQHF. The CDR3 nucleotides are TGTGCCAGCAGCTTAAAGAGGGGCGGCAATCAGCCCCAGCATTTT.

CDR3 sequence: CASSKGGWNTEAFF. In DNA, the CDR3 is TGTGCCAGCAGTAAAGGGGGCTGGAACACTGAAGCTTTCTTT. The chain links TRBV12-3 or TRBV12-4 to TRBJ1-1, with TRBD1 identical over 7 bases. The CDR3 loop spans 14 amino acids. J was trimmed by 1 base and V by 5 bases; bases with no gene match: 4.

This clonotype was seen repeatedly, ten times or more. The chain employs TRBV27 and TRBJ2-7, with D possibly TRBD2 on 6 matching bases. The CDR3 runs 14 residues. Trimming cost V 2 bases and J 5 bases, with 13 bases left between them. Germline lookup yields CDR1 MNHEY and CDR2 SMNVEV (reference sequence). The CDR3 bases are TGTGCCAGCAGTTTAGTCGGGAGATCCCACGAGCAGTACTTC. Amino acids: CASSLVGRSHEQYF.